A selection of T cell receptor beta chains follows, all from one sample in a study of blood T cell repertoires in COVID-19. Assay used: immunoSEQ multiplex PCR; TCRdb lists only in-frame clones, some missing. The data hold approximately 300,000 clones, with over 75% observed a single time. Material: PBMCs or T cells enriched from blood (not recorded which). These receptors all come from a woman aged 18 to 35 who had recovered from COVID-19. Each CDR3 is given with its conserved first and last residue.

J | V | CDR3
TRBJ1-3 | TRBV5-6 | CASSLATGTDSGNTIYF
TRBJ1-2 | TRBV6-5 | CASRRQGAAGYTF
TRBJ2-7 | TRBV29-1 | CSVEGGGGYEQYF
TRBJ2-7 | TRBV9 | CASSVTGTGNEQYF
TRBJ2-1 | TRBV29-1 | CSVEGSFSGRYNEQFF
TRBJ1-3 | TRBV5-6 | CASSLIGAYSGNTIYF
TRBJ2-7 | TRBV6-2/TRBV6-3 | CASSYPSEQYF
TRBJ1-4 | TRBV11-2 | CASSASPGSTGEKLFF
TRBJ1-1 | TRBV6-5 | CASSYSNLETEAFF
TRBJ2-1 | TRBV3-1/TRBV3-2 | CASSQFEYWTSGGADYNEQFF
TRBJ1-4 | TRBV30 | CAWSDSGEKLFF
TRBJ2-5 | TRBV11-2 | CASSRDFGETQYF
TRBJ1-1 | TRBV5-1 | CASSFRQTDSEAFF
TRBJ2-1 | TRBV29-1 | CSVEDQKRDEQFF